This entry describes one TCR beta chain. Different DNA sequences within this sample yield the same CDR3. Authors' data handling: Junction-only immunoSEQ data arrived without quality scores, meaning filtering differed. TCRdb's copy holds only in-frame clones and misses some; the assay was immunoSEQ multiplex PCR. Clone size and V and J calls were adopted from that table, with D and trimming inferred from the DNA. The repertoire includes 2 million to 2.5 million clones, 85% to 95% of them detected once, and more than 0.1% sits in the top ten. This sample was taken from a study of shared clonotypes between healthy human individuals. CDR3 length equals 13 residues. Germline V gene data show CDR1 as MNHEY and CDR2 as SVGAGI. V was cut by 5 bases and J by 2 bases, with 9 bases left in between. Participating donors were healthy, HIV-negative adults free of recent acute infections or vaccinations.

The chain employs TRBV6-5 and TRBJ1-2; D is unclear. Sequenced material: naive CD4+ T cells sorted from blood. The sample's subset: CD45RA+ positively selected. This TCR derives from a man between 18 and 29 years old in good health. CDR3 region: CASSRGLNYGYTF. In DNA form, the CDR3 reads TGTGCCAGCAGTCGCGGGTTGAACTATGGCTACACCTTC.